This section outlines one TCR beta chain sequence together with its context. What it binds is unknown. The sample originates from a study of OX40 agonist ivuxolimab in advanced cancers. Study-level information: Participants, roughly 80% male, averaged 60 years of age, ranging from about 23 to 85. Three patients responded partially, comprising one with hepatocellular carcinoma and two with cutaneous melanoma.

The CDR3 has 15 amino acids. V dropped 2 bases and J dropped 6; count of bases not matched to a gene: 5. Germline V gene sequence: CDR1 MNHEY, CDR2 SMNVEV (reference sequence). Autoimmune disease history or systemic immunosuppression meant exclusion. Findings and limits, study-wide: CD8+ T cells averaged more expanded clones than CD4+.

Profiling relied on immunoSEQ multiplex PCR, and the TCRdb table lists in-frame clones only, not all of them. Here the sample spans 60,000 to 70,000 clones, roughly 89% being singletons. The V call is TRBV27, the J call TRBJ2-2, with 8 bases fitting TRBD2. This TCR was recovered from an adult with an advanced solid tumor such as melanoma, head and neck, liver or kidney cancer. This specimen was CD4+ or CD8+ T cells sorted from blood, taken in a trial of the OX40 agonist ivuxolimab. The CDR3 region is CASSLLAGGAGELFF. Here the CDR3 DNA reads TGTGCCAGCAGTTTACTGGCGGGAGGAGCCGGGGAGCTGTTTTTT.